This T cell receptor (beta chain) was captured by sequencing in a study of T-cell memory formation after mild COVID-19. Study outcomes and limitations: Clones that contracted from day 15 to 85 were balanced CD4/CD8, while later expanders leaned CD4+. Cross-reactive memory apparently joined, as some responding clones appeared in pre-infection memory. Shrinking CD4+ clones resided mostly in CM and EM, and CD8+ ones in EMRA.

As concerns this clonotype: Its antigen remains unknown.

TCRdb re-called the 5' RACE reads with MiXCR, one entry per CDR3 protein. The table records over 150,000 distinct CDR3 sequences, 10% to 15% of them present only once. Germline V lookup: CDR1 DFQATT, CDR2 SNEGSKA (reference sequence). V lost 7 bases and J lost 5, with 11 bases in between. The CDR3 is made up of 11 amino acids. V gene TRBV20-1 combines with J gene TRBJ1-2; a weak D match, TRBD1 (6 bases). Sample: PBMCs or a T cell subset sorted from them (not recorded which). The TCR sequence derives from a man younger than 35 who had mild COVID-19 (a few samples of this study predate the infection). Cell type and time point are not known. Here the CDR3 reads CSGTGTYGYTF. The CDR3 DNA sequence: TGCAGTGGAACAGGGACGTATGGCTACACCTTC.